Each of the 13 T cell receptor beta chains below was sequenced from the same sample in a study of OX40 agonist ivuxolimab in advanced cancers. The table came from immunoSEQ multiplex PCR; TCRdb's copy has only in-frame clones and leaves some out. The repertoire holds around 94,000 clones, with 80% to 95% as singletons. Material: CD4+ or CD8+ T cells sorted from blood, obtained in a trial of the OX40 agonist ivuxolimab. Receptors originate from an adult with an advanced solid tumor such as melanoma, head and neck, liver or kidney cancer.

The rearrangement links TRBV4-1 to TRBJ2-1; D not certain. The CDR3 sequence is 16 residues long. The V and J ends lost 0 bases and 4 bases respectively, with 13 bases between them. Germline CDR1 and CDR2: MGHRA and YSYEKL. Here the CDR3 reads CASSQDHRLTYNEQFF. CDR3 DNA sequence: TGCGCCAGCAGCCAAGATCATCGACTTACGTACAATGAGCAGTTCTTC.

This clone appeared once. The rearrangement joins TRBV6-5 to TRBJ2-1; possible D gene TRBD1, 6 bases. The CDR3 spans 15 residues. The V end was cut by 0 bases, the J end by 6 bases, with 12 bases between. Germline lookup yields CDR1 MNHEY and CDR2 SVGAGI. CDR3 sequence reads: CASSYSPQGGNEQFF. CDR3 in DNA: TGTGCCAGCAGTTACTCCCCACAGGGTGGCAATGAGCAGTTCTTC.

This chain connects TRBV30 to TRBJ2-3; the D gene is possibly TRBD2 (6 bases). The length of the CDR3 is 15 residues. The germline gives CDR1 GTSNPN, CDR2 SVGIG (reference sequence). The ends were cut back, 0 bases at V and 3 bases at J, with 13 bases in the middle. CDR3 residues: CAWSVGKRETDTQYF. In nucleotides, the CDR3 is TGTGCCTGGAGTGTAGGGAAACGGGAGACAGATACGCAGTATTTT.

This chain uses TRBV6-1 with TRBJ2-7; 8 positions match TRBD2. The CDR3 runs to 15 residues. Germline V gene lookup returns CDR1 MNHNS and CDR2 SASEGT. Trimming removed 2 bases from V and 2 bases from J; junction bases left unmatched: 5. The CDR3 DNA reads TGTGCCAGCAGTGAACAGGGACTAGAGACCTACGAGCAGTACTTC. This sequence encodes CASSEQGLETYEQYF.

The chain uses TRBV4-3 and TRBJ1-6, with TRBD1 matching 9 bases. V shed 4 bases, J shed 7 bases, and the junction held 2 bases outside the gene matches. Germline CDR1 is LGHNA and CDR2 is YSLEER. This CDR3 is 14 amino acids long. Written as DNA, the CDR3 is TGCGCCAGCAGCCCTGGACAGGGGAATTCACCCCTCCACTTT. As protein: CASSPGQGNSPLHF.

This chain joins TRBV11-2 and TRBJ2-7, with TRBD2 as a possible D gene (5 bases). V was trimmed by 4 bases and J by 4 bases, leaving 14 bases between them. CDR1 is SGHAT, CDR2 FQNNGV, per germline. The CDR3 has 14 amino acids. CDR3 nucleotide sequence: TGTGCCAGCAGCTCGACCGGGGAGAGGTACGAGCAGTACTTC. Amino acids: CASSSTGERYEQYF.

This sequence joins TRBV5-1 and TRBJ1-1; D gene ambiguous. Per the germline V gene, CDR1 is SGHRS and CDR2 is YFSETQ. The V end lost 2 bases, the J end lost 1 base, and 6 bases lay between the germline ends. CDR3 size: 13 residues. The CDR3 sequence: CASSLNKNTEAFF. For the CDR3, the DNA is TGCGCCAGCAGCTTAAACAAGAACACTGAAGCTTTCTTT.

The CDR3 loop is CASSVGEGGYTF. In nucleotides, the CDR3 is TGTGCCAGCAGTGTAGGGGAGGGCGGCTACACCTTC. This chain connects TRBV2 to TRBJ1-2; maybe TRBD1 (5 bases). Trimming shortened V by 4 bases and J by 8 bases, and 11 bases separated the two germline ends. The CDR3 is made up of 12 amino acids. In germline, CDR1 is SNHLY, CDR2 FYNNEI.

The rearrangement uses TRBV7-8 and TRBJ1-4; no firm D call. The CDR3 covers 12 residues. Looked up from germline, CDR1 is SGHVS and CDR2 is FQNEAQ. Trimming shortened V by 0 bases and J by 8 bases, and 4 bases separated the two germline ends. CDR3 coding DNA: TGTGCCAGCAGCTTAGCGCAGGAAAAACTGTTTTTT. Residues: CASSLAQEKLFF.

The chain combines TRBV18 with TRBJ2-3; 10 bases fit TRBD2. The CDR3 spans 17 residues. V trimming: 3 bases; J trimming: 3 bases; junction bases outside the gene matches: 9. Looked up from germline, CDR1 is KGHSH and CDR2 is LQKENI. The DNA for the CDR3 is TGTGCCAGCTCACCCGGGACTAGCGCAGAAGGGACAGATACGCAGTATTTT. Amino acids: CASSPGTSAEGTDTQYF.

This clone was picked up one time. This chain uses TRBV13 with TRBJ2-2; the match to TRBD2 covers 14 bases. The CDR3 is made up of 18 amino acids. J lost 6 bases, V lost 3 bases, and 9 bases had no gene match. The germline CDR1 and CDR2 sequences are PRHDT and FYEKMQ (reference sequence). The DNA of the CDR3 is TGTGCCAGCAGCTTCGGACTAGCGGGAGGAGAATGGGCCGGGGAGCTGTTTTTT. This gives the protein CASSFGLAGGEWAGELFF.

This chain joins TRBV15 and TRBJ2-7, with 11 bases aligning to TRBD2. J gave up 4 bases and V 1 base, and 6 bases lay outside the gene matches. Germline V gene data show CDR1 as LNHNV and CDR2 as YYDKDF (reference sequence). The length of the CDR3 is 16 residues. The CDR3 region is CATSRVFGLAGYEQYF. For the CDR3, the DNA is TGTGCCACCAGCAGAGTGTTTGGACTAGCGGGTTACGAGCAGTACTTC. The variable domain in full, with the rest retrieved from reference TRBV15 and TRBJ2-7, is DAMVIQNPRYQVTQFGKPVTLSCSQTLNHNVMYWYQQKSSQAPKLLFHYYDKDFNNEADTPDNFQSRRPNTSFCFLDIRSPGLGDTAMYLCATSRVFGLAGYEQYFGPGTRLTVT.

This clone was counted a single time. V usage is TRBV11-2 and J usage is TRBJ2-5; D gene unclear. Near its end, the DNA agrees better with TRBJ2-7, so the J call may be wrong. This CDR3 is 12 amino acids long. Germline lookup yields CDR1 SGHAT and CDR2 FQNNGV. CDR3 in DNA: TGTGCCAGCAGCTTCCTAGCCTACGAGCAGTACTTC. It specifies CASSFLAYEQYF.